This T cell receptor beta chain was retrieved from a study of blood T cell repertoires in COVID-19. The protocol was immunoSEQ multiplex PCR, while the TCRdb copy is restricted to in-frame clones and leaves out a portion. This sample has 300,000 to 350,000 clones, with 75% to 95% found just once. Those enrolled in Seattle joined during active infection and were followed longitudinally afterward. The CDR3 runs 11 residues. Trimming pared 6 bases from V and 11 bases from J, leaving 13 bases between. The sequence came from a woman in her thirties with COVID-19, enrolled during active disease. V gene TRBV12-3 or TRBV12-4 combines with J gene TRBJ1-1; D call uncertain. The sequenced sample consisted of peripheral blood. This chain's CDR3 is CASSERGMAFF. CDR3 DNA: TGTGCCAGCAGCGAAAGAGGGATGGCTTTCTTT.